A selection of T cell receptor beta chains follows, all from one sample in a study of T cell changes during pregnancy in multiple sclerosis. Clones were sequenced by immunoSEQ multiplex PCR, and TCRdb holds only the in-frame ones, with some missing. The sample has some 37,000 clones, around nine tenths seen once; the top ten hold 0.45% to 0.6%. The sample here was CD4+ T cells from peripheral blood mononuclear cells, taken in the first trimester of pregnancy. Receptors originate from a female donor with multiple sclerosis, enrolled in a pregnancy study. CDR3s include the opening cysteine and the closing phenylalanine or tryptophan. A D gene is named only where the DNA matches it firmly. Clone size is stated in some rows and not others, as once, few, many or a class when expanded.

v_call,clone_size,j_call,d_call,cdr3_length,cdr3_aa,cdr3_nt
TRBV6-5,once,TRBJ2-4,-,13,CASSGLAKNIQYF,TGTGCCAGCAGCGGACTAGCCAAAAACATTCAGTACTTC
TRBV27,-,TRBJ1-6,-,13,CASSLFVNSPLHF,TGTGCCAGCAGTTTATTCGTCAATTCACCCCTCCACTTT
TRBV30,-,TRBJ2-6,-,14,CAWSSGSGANVLTF,TGTGCCTGGAGTAGCGGCTCTGGGGCCAACGTCCTGACTTTC
TRBV5-1,-,TRBJ1-2,TRBD1,16,CASSPPLRDSQRSYTF,TGCGCCAGCAGCCCGCCCCTCCGGGACAGCCAGAGGAGCTACACCTTC
TRBV5-1,-,TRBJ2-6,-,16,CASSVDTGTGANVLTF,TGCGCCAGCAGCGTTGATACAGGGACTGGGGCCAACGTCCTGACTTTC
TRBV9,-,TRBJ2-5,TRBD1,13,CASSYRGQETQYF,TGTGCCAGCAGCTACAGGGGGCAAGAGACCCAGTACTTC
TRBV19,-,TRBJ2-2,TRBD2,18,CASSLGTSGGPGTGELFF,TGTGCCAGTAGTCTCGGGACTAGCGGGGGACCGGGTACCGGGGAGCTGTTTTTT
TRBV6-4,-,TRBJ2-7,TRBD2,15,CASRTGTSGIYEQYF,TGTGCCAGCAGGACCGGGACTAGCGGGATCTACGAGCAGTACTTC
TRBV7-6,-,TRBJ2-7,-,16,CASSLAQGSARGEQYF,TGTGCCAGCAGCTTAGCGCAAGGGTCCGCTAGGGGGGAGCAGTACTTC
TRBV11-2,-,TRBJ2-7,-,15,CASSRRDIESYEQYF,TGTGCCAGCAGCCGCCGGGACATTGAATCCTACGAGCAGTACTTC
TRBV4-1,few,TRBJ2-6,TRBD2,20,CASSQLGLAGEAAGANVLTF,TGCGCCAGCAGCCAACTGGGACTAGCGGGAGAGGCTGCCGGGGCCAACGTCCTGACTTTC
TRBV2,-,TRBJ1-2,-,14,CASRETATNYGYTF,TGTGCCAGCAGAGAGACAGCTACTAACTATGGCTACACCTTC
TRBV19,-,TRBJ1-5,TRBD1,13,CASSLQGSQPQHF,TGTGCCAGTAGTCTACAGGGGAGTCAGCCCCAGCATTTT
TRBV7-2,-,TRBJ2-5,TRBD1,16,CASSLRPDRGGETQYF,TGTGCCAGCAGCTTACGCCCGGACAGGGGAGGGGAGACCCAGTACTTC
TRBV18,-,TRBJ2-3,TRBD1,16,CASSRIRDRAIDTQYF,TGTGCCAGCTCACGAATCCGGGACAGGGCCATCGATACGCAGTATTTT
TRBV15,-,TRBJ1-4,-,14,CATSRTEVNEKLFF,TGTGCCACCAGTCGGACGGAGGTGAATGAAAAACTGTTTTTT
TRBV15,-,TRBJ2-7,TRBD1,13,CATSGDRVHEQYF,TGTGCCACCAGCGGAGACAGGGTTCATGAGCAGTACTTC
TRBV4-1,medium-sized,TRBJ1-1,-,18,CASSQVSMVRGGDTEAFF,TGCGCCAGCAGCCAAGTCAGTATGGTGAGGGGAGGAGACACTGAAGCTTTCTTT
TRBV6-5,-,TRBJ2-2,TRBD1,16,CASSYSGTDNVGELFF,TGTGCCAGCAGTTACTCGGGGACAGATAATGTCGGGGAGCTGTTTTTT
TRBV7-8,-,TRBJ1-5,TRBD1,15,CASSLGRGGNQPQHF,TGTGCCAGCAGCTTAGGCAGGGGGGGCAATCAGCCCCAGCATTTT
TRBV5-6,-,TRBJ2-3,TRBD2,16,CASSSASGRSTDTQYF,TGTGCCAGCAGCTCCGCTAGCGGGAGGTCGACAGATACGCAGTATTTT
TRBV10-3,-,TRBJ2-6,TRBD2,18,CAISEPPGGSSGANVLTF,TGTGCCATCAGTGAGCCGCCGGGGGGTAGCTCTGGGGCCAACGTCCTGACTTTC
TRBV6-5,-,TRBJ2-5,-,14,CASSRTGFQETQYF,TGTGCCAGCAGCCGTACAGGGTTTCAGGAGACCCAGTACTTC
TRBV7-2,few,TRBJ1-5,-,13,CASSLVAPQPQHF,TGTGCCAGCAGCTTAGTAGCACCGCAGCCCCAGCATTTT
TRBV5-6,few,TRBJ2-7,TRBD2,17,CASSFGSGTSANYEQYF,TGTGCCAGCAGCTTCGGGTCTGGGACTAGCGCCAACTACGAGCAGTACTTC
TRBV6-6,-,TRBJ2-1,-,12,CASSDRYNEQFF,TGTGCCAGCAGTGACAGATACAATGAGCAGTTCTTC
TRBV5-8,-,TRBJ1-5,TRBD1,15,CASNLINRGWQPQHF,TGTGCCAGCAATTTAATAAACAGGGGTTGGCAGCCCCAGCATTTT
TRBV30,-,TRBJ2-1,-,13,CAWSVGSYNEQFF,TGTGCCTGGAGTGTAGGGAGTTACAATGAGCAGTTCTTC
TRBV19,few,TRBJ1-1,-,14,CASSITGVNTEAFF,TGTGCCAGTAGTATCACCGGGGTGAACACTGAAGCTTTCTTT
TRBV5-8,once,TRBJ2-7,TRBD1,15,CASSFPGTGSYEQYF,TGTGCCAGCAGCTTCCCCGGGACAGGGTCCTACGAGCAGTACTTC
TRBV7-3,-,TRBJ1-4,TRBD1,14,CASSPGTGGEKLFF,TGTGCCAGCAGCCCCGGGACAGGGGGGGAAAAACTGTTTTTT
TRBV19,-,TRBJ2-7,TRBD1,14,CASNAGTGISEQYF,TGTGCCAGTAACGCCGGGACAGGGATTTCCGAGCAGTACTTC
TRBV19,-,TRBJ2-3,-,13,CASSIAFTDTQYF,TGTGCCAGTAGTATAGCCTTCACAGATACGCAGTATTTT
TRBV11-3,-,TRBJ1-1,-,12,CASSSQDTEAFF,TGTGCCAGCAGCTCTCAGGACACTGAAGCTTTCTTT
TRBV27,-,TRBJ1-4,-,13,CASSLRGGEKLFF,TGTGCCAGCAGTTTAAGGGGTGGGGAAAAACTGTTTTTT
TRBV9,once,TRBJ2-6,TRBD1,18,CASSPRTGALTGANVLTF,TGTGCCAGCAGCCCCCGGACAGGGGCCCTAACTGGGGCCAACGTCCTGACTTTC
TRBV5-4,few,TRBJ1-1,TRBD1,16,CASSSTTGRYWGEAFF,TGTGCCAGCAGCTCGACGACAGGGAGGTATTGGGGTGAAGCTTTCTTT
TRBV28,-,TRBJ2-5,-,11,CASSLEVTQYF,TGTGCCAGCAGTTTGGAGGTGACCCAGTACTTC
TRBV4-1,-,TRBJ1-3,-,17,CASSQGGAQGRRNTIYF,TGCGCCAGCAGCCAAGGAGGGGCACAGGGCAGACGGAACACCATATATTTT
TRBV30,-,TRBJ1-4,TRBD1,14,CAGTGVLTNEKLFF,TGTGCCGGGACAGGGGTCCTCACTAATGAAAAACTGTTTTTT